This note documents a single T cell receptor beta chain sequence. Antigen specificity is unknown. The sample originates from a study of post-analysis software for immune sequencing data. Study-level information: The disease courses spanned relapsing-remitting, secondary progressive and progressive-relapsing forms of multiple sclerosis.

The study's findings and limits: Samples made in the same batch grouped tightly together by F measure. Patients showed TRBV5-6, TRBV5-1 and TRBV20-1 among roughly five TRBV segments more frequent than in controls. Comparison with controls showed significantly lower normalized Chao1 diversity in multiple sclerosis patients.

cDNA libraries for TCR beta contained unique molecular identifiers. Yield was roughly 0.5 million cDNA molecules from around 1 to 9.1 million T cells. TCRdb used MiXCR to reprocess the PCR reads, holding one entry per CDR3 protein. The profile shows about 560,000 distinct CDR3 sequences, 40% to 50% of them singletons. Germline lookup yields CDR1 MGHRA and CDR2 YSYEKL. Unmatched junction bases numbered 3, after V lost 2 bases and J lost 3 bases. The CDR3 is 15 residues long. The chain carries TRBV4-1 and TRBJ2-5; 10 bases are shared with TRBD2. This receptor was taken from a girl aged 10-17 years with multiple sclerosis. Material: blood. The CDR3: CASSQLAGEEETQYF. CDR3 bases: TGCGCCAGCAGCCAACTAGCGGGGGAAGAAGAGACCCAGTACTTC.